The 23 T cell receptor beta chains below all came from one sample that was sequenced in a study of Graves' ophthalmopathy and Graves' hyperthyroidism. RNA transcripts provided the template for amplifying TCR beta CDR3 regions. The first-round RT-PCR employed HTBI primers together with the Qiagen OneStep RT-PCR kit. A multiplex PCR was then performed as the second round. TCRdb processed the multiplex PCR reads anew with MiXCR; each CDR3 protein has one entry. The data hold about 590,000 distinct CDR3 sequences, with about two fifths observed a single time. Sequencing was carried out using peripheral blood or thyroid tissue (not recorded which). Receptor source: an adult man with Graves' hyperthyroidism.

The chain combines TRBV4-1 with TRBJ1-5, with D perhaps matching TRBD1 (5 bases). The CDR3 is made up of 17 amino acids. Germline V CDR1 and CDR2: MGHRA, YSYEKL. Trimming took 1 base from V and 0 from J, leaving 13 bases between them. In nucleotides, the CDR3 is TGCGCCAGCAGCCAAGTACCGAGGGACTTTAGCAATCAGCCCCAGCATTTT. Its protein product is CASSQVPRDFSNQPQHF.

The rearrangement uses TRBV6-5 and TRBJ1-1; D is unresolved. There are 15 residues in the CDR3. V was cut by 0 bases and J by 9 bases, with 17 bases left in between. Per the germline V gene, CDR1 is MNHEY and CDR2 is SVGAGI. The CDR3 DNA sequence: TGTGCCAGCAGTTACTCAGTCCTTGGTAAAGATAAAGCTTTCTTT. This translates into CASSYSVLGKDKAFF.

Comment on this clonotype: A single base separates this from a much larger clone, so it may be a read error. No conserved phenylalanine or tryptophan ends this CDR3, so it is likely a read error. This chain links TRBV24-1 with TRBJ2-2; D is possibly TRBD1 (6 bases). V was cut by 9 bases and J by 5 bases, with 15 bases left in between. Per the germline V gene, CDR1 is KGHDR and CDR2 is SFDVKD. This CDR3 contains 14 residues. The CDR3 nucleotides are TGTGCCACCGTAAAAAATACAGGGACCGGGGAGCTGTTTTTA. Translated, it gives CATVKNTGTGELFL.

This clonotype was seen repeatedly, ten times or more. The chain is built from TRBV20-1 and TRBJ1-3; TRBD1 might be the D (6 bases). The CDR3 length is 13 residues. Germline V gives CDR1 DFQATT, CDR2 SNEGSKA (reference sequence). V was shortened by 5 bases and J by 4 bases, with 12 bases between the two germline ends. CDR3 in DNA: TGCAGTGCTCCTACAGGGCGCGGAAACACCATATATTTT. It encodes CSAPTGRGNTIYF.

The rearrangement uses TRBV6-5 and TRBJ1-4; tentative D call: TRBD1 (6 bases). The germline V and J ends were trimmed by 0 bases and 0 bases, with 11 bases remaining between them. Germline V gene sequence: CDR1 MNHEY, CDR2 SVGAGI. This CDR3 has 17 residues. CDR3 DNA: TGTGCCAGCAGTTACTCCCTGCCAGGGGCAACTAATGAAAAACTGTTTTTT. It is translated as CASSYSLPGATNEKLFF.

In its sample, this clonotype was seen many times. CDR3 residues: CASRPRDRNTEAFF. In nucleotides, the CDR3 is TGTGCCAGTAGACCCCGGGACAGAAACACTGAAGCTTTCTTT. The chain joins TRBV19 to TRBJ1-1; 7 bases agree with TRBD1. Germline V CDR1 and CDR2: LNHDA, SQIVND (reference sequence). CDR3 length: 14 amino acids. J gave up 2 bases and V 6 bases, and 6 bases lay outside the gene matches.

The chain links TRBV24-1 to TRBJ1-2, with D possibly TRBD1 on 6 matching bases. The CDR3 sequence is 15 residues long. Per germline, CDR1 KGHDR and CDR2 SFDVKD. V was cut by 6 bases and J by 4 bases, with 17 bases left in between. The CDR3 is CATSSPGTSVYGYTF. CDR3 DNA sequence: TGTGCCACCAGTAGTCCCGGGACAAGCGTCTATGGCTACACCTTC.

For this clonotype: One end of the junction fails to match germline, which may point to a read error. The chain is built from TRBV10-3 and TRBJ2-7, with D possibly matching TRBD1 (6 bases). The CDR3 runs 14 residues. Germline V CDR1 and CDR2: ENHRY, SYGVKD. The DNA for the CDR3 is TGTGCCAGCAGTCCCCAAGCCACAGGGAACGAGCAGTACTTC. It codes for CASSPQATGNEQYF.

This clonotype appeared many times. The chain has TRBV7-6 and TRBJ2-7; the D is unclear. Germline-derived CDR1 and CDR2 are SGHVS and FNYEAQ. This CDR3 contains 14 residues. Trimming stripped 1 base from V and 9 bases from J, with 16 bases between. The CDR3 loop reads CASSLGALEDGQYF. The CDR3, as DNA: TGTGCCAGCAGCTTAGGGGCTCTTGAGGACGGGCAGTACTTC. The full variable domain, rest sourced from reference TRBV7-6 and TRBJ2-7, is GAGVSQSPRYKVTKRGQDVALRCDPISGHVSLYWYRQALGQGPEFLTYFNYEAQQDKSGLPNDRFSAERPEGSISTLTIQRTEQRDSAMYRCASSLGALEDGQYFGPGTRLTVT.

The chain is built from TRBV15 and TRBJ2-5; TRBD2 matches 11 bases. With 3 bases clipped from V and 4 bases from J, the junction kept 1 base outside the gene matches. This CDR3 has 14 residues. The germline CDR1 and CDR2 sequences are LNHNV and YYDKDF (reference sequence). The CDR3 DNA follows: TGTGCCACCAGCAGTGGACTAGCGGGAGAGACCCAGTACTTC. The encoded protein is CATSSGLAGETQYF. Full variable domain (outside the CDR3, taken from reference TRBV15 and TRBJ2-5): DAMVIQNPRYQVTQFGKPVTLSCSQTLNHNVMYWYQQKSSQAPKLLFHYYDKDFNNEADTPDNFQSRRPNTSFCFLDIRSPGLGDTAMYLCATSSGLAGETQYFGPGTRLLVL.

The chain recombines TRBV7-8 with TRBJ2-2; 12 bases map to TRBD2. Germline V gene lookup returns CDR1 SGHVS and CDR2 FQNEAQ. The CDR3 is 18 amino acids. The ends lost 2 bases at V and 4 bases at J; junction bases unmatched: 8. The CDR3: CASSLRPSGRASTGELFF. DNA of the CDR3: TGTGCCAGCAGCTTACGGCCTAGCGGGAGGGCCAGCACCGGGGAGCTGTTTTTT.

This chain links TRBV29-1 with TRBJ2-7; TRBD2 matches 9 bases. Looked up from germline, CDR1 is SQVTM and CDR2 is ANQGSEA. V dropped 4 bases and J dropped 5; count of bases not matched to a gene: 9. This CDR3 contains 14 residues. The CDR3 spells CSVVGSGGTDEQYF. CDR3 nucleotides: TGCAGCGTTGTTGGGAGCGGGGGGACGGACGAGCAGTACTTC.

The gene calls are TRBV29-1 and TRBJ1-2; TRBD1 matches 8 bases. Germline V gene sequence: CDR1 SQVTM, CDR2 ANQGSEA. The CDR3 has 13 amino acids. The CDR3 is CTGQGGRGYGYTF. CDR3 bases: TGCACCGGACAGGGAGGCCGAGGATATGGCTACACCTTC.

This clonotype was observed a handful of times. The CDR3 does not end in the conserved phenylalanine or tryptophan, so this is likely a read error. The limits of the CDR3 on the DNA are not certain, so only TCRdb's listed CDR3 is given. V is TRBV7-6 and J is TRBJ2-7; whether TRBD2, the table's D call, matches the DNA was not checked. Ends included, the CDR3 has 9 residues. From germline, CDR1 is SGHVS and CDR2 FNYEAQ. The CDR3 here is CASSSLLRT.

This chain uses TRBV29-1 with TRBJ1-2, with D maybe TRBD1 (6 bases). V dropped 5 bases and J dropped 8 bases, with 18 bases sitting between them. The germline gives CDR1 SQVTM, CDR2 ANQGSEA. The CDR3 consists of 13 residues. The DNA of the CDR3 is TGCAGCGTTTCGGAGCAGGGGACGGCGGGCTACACCTTC. Protein sequence: CSVSEQGTAGYTF.

This clonotype has a count of ten or more. The V call is TRBV6-1, the J call TRBJ1-6; unclear D gene. Germline V gives CDR1 MNHNS, CDR2 SASEGT. The CDR3 covers 13 residues. CDR3 in DNA: TGTGGCTCGCGGGAAAAGGGTAATTCACCCCTCCACTTT. Its translation is CGSREKGNSPLHF.

In regard to this clonotype: A read error may be the cause here, since a much bigger clone is one base away. This chain uses TRBV5-1 with TRBJ1-2; D not resolved. V was clipped by 0 bases and J by 5 bases, with 14 bases between them. Germline CDR1 is SGHRS and CDR2 is YFSETQ. CDR3 size: 15 residues. For the CDR3, the DNA is TGCGCCAGCAGCTTGGGGCCTGCGACGGATTATGGCTACACCTTC. The encoded protein is CASSLGPATDYGYTF.

This clonotype was detected ten times or more. V usage is TRBV29-1 and J usage is TRBJ1-1; D gene ambiguous. The V gene lost 8 bases and the J gene lost 4 bases, with 14 bases spanning the gap. This CDR3 has 12 residues. Germline CDR1 is SQVTM and CDR2 is ANQGSEA. CDR3 region: CSPGPEGTEAFF. The CDR3 bases are TGCAGCCCTGGACCTGAAGGCACTGAAGCTTTCTTT.

The chain links TRBV10-3 to TRBJ2-7, with 8 positions matching TRBD1. V shed 6 bases and J 6 bases; nucleotides not matched to a gene: 7. The CDR3 has 13 residues. Germline-derived CDR1 and CDR2 are ENHRY and SYGVKD. The CDR3 spells CAISIETGGEQYF. The CDR3 DNA reads as TGTGCCATCAGCATAGAAACAGGGGGCGAGCAGTACTTC.

This clonotype was seen many times. The chain combines TRBV6-5 with TRBJ2-5, with D possibly TRBD2 on 6 matching bases. The CDR3 is 13 residues long. Trimming shortened V by 0 bases and J by 5 bases, and 7 bases separated the two germline ends. CDR1 and CDR2 from the germline V gene are MNHEY and SVGAGI. For the CDR3, the DNA is TGTGCCAGCAGTTACTCGGGGACTGAGACCCAGTACTTC. This gives the protein CASSYSGTETQYF.

The chain is built from TRBV10-3 and TRBJ1-1; D remains ambiguous. The CDR3 is 13 residues long. Germline V CDR1 and CDR2: ENHRY, SYGVKD. Trimming left V 6 bases short and J 1 base short, with 9 bases between. For the CDR3, the DNA is TGTGCCATCAGCGACACGGGGAACACTGAAGCTTTCTTT. The encoded protein is CAISDTGNTEAFF.

At least ten counts were recorded for this clonotype. The chain combines TRBV12-3 or TRBV12-4 with TRBJ2-7; D gene ambiguous. The CDR3 is 13 amino acids. V lost 5 bases and J 7 bases, leaving 15 bases between the germline ends. CDR3 sequence reads: CASSTTGLGEQYF. Here the CDR3 DNA reads TGTGCCAGCAGTACTACGGGCCTTGGGGAGCAGTACTTC.

This clonotype was detected many times. The J gene is TRBJ2-7, the V gene TRBV4-2; TRBD2 aligns across 7 bases. V lost 1 base and J lost 6; bases outside the gene matches: 6. CDR1 and CDR2 from the germline V gene are LGHNA and YNFKEQ. The CDR3 contains 14 residues. The CDR3 sequence is CASSQGSGAGEQYF. The CDR3 nucleotides read TGTGCCAGCAGCCAAGGCAGCGGGGCGGGCGAGCAGTACTTC.